This T cell receptor (beta chain) was sequenced during a study of blood T cell repertoires in COVID-19. Clones were sequenced by immunoSEQ multiplex PCR, and TCRdb holds only the in-frame ones, with some missing. The sample records about 180,000 clones, 80% being singletons. The CDR3 covers 15 residues. The germline CDR1 and CDR2 sequences are GTSNPN and SVGIG (reference sequence). The V segment lost 3 bases and the J segment 5 bases; nucleotides outside the gene matches: 10. The sequenced sample consisted of PBMCs or T cells enriched from blood (not recorded which). The chain recombines TRBV30 with TRBJ2-3, with 8 bases matching TRBD1. This clonotype was obtained from a man between 60 and 75 years old who had been exposed to COVID-19. This CDR3 reads CAWSGSGQGKDTQYF. CDR3 nucleotide sequence: TGTGCCTGGAGCGGATCTGGACAGGGTAAAGATACGCAGTATTTT.